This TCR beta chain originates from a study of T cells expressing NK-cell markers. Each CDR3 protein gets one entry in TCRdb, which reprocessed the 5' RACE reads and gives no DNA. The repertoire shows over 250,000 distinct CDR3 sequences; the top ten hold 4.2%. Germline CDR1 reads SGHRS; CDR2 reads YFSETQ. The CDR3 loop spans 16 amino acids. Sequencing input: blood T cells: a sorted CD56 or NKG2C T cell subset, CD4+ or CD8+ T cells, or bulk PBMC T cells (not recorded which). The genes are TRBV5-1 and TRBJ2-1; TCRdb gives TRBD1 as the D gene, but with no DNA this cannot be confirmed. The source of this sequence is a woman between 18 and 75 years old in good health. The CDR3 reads CASSSRTHESYNEQFF.